The 11 T cell receptor beta chains presented below share a single source sample, sequenced in a study of response to subunit inactivated influenza vaccine. TCRdb reanalysed the RT-PCR reads using MiXCR and keeps one entry per CDR3 protein. The sample has 500,000 to 550,000 distinct CDR3 sequences, under 9% seen once. The specimen was PBMCs from blood, collected roughly 24 months after vaccination. These TCRs come from a man in his fifties or sixties who received an inactivated influenza vaccine.

On this clonotype: At one end, the junction sequence differs from germline, possibly due to a read error. The J gene is TRBJ2-1, the V gene TRBV20-1; D perhaps matches TRBD1 (6 bases). Germline assignment: CDR1 DFQATT and CDR2 SNEGSKA (reference sequence). CDR3 length equals 14 residues. The DNA of the CDR3 is TGCAGTGCTGAGGGGGAGAGCTCCTACTATGAGCAGTTCTTC. Translation: CSAEGESSYYEQFF.

This clonotype was observed a handful of times. The rearrangement uses TRBV5-1 and TRBJ1-1; tentative D call: TRBD1 (6 bases). Germline values: CDR1 SGHRS, CDR2 YFSETQ. The germline V and J ends were trimmed by 4 bases and 0 bases, with 22 bases remaining between them. This CDR3 has 18 residues. The CDR3: CASSPARGASLMNTEAFF. The CDR3 bases are TGCGCCAGCAGCCCCGCCAGGGGTGCCTCTTTGATGAACACTGAAGCTTTCTTT.

This clonotype was counted a single time. This chain joins TRBV5-3 and TRBJ1-5; D might be TRBD1 (5 bases). TRBV5-3 is noted as an ORF with a role that remains uncertain. V was shortened by 4 bases and J by 2 bases, with 22 bases between the two germline ends. The CDR3 is 18 amino acids. The CDR3 nucleotides read TGTGCCAGAAGCGCTCCCCTCCCGCCTCCGGGGCGCAATCAGCCCCAGCATTTT. As protein: CARSAPLPPPGRNQPQHF.

This clonotype was counted a few times. The rearrangement links TRBV10-2 to TRBJ2-3, with TRBD2 matching 11 bases. The V gene end was trimmed by 8 bases and the J gene end by 4 bases; junction bases not matched to a gene: 5. CDR1 is WSHSY and CDR2 is SAAADI in the germline V gene. The CDR3 has 14 amino acids. CDR3 protein: CASVTSGGADTQYF. For the CDR3, the DNA is TGCGCCAGCGTCACTAGCGGGGGCGCAGATACGCAGTATTTT.

The chain has TRBV4-3 and TRBJ1-4, with 8 bases that match TRBD1. Unmatched junction bases numbered 6, after V lost 1 base and J lost 8 bases. The CDR3 runs 15 residues. Germline CDR1 LGHNA, CDR2 YSLEER. CDR3 in amino acids: CASSQGTGSGEKLFF. The CDR3 coding sequence is TGCGCCAGCAGCCAAGGGACAGGGAGCGGCGAAAAACTGTTTTTT.

This clonotype was observed a few times. The chain carries TRBV12-3 or TRBV12-4 and TRBJ2-7, with D possibly being TRBD1 or TRBD2 (5 bases each). V was cut by 8 bases and J by 1 base, with 15 bases left in between. The CDR3 loop spans 14 amino acids. Here the CDR3 DNA reads TGTGCCAGCTCTGGGACGGTTGTGTCCTACGAGCAGTACTTC. This encodes CASSGTVVSYEQYF.

This clonotype showed up many times. The V call is TRBV20-1, the J call TRBJ2-3; 10 bases match TRBD2. This CDR3 region has 14 residues. V lost 5 bases, J lost 1 base, and 3 bases stayed unmatched. Germline lookup yields CDR1 DFQATT and CDR2 SNEGSKA (reference sequence). The CDR3 sequence: CSAAGTSGTDTQYF. In DNA form, the CDR3 reads TGCAGTGCTGCAGGGACTAGCGGCACAGATACGCAGTATTTT.

The chain has TRBV20-1 and TRBJ2-2, with 9 bases identical to TRBD1. This CDR3 region has 12 residues. Trimming took 2 bases from V and 11 from J; bases not matched to a gene: 3. CDR1 and CDR2 (germline): DFQATT, SNEGSKA (reference sequence). The CDR3 DNA reads TGCAGTGCTAGATACAGGGGGCGAGAGCTGTTTTTT. Its translation: CSARYRGRELFF.

In this sample, this clonotype turned up many times. The CDR3 DNA reads as TGCAGTGCTAGTAGGCCGACAAGTACGAACACTGAAGCTTTCTTT. This encodes CSASRPTSTNTEAFF. The gene calls are TRBV20-1 and TRBJ1-1; D is uncertain. Trimming stripped 3 bases from V and 1 base from J, with 15 bases between. Germline V lookup: CDR1 DFQATT, CDR2 SNEGSKA (reference sequence). The CDR3 covers 15 residues.

Notes on this clonotype: It may be a read error: a sequence one base away is much more abundant. The chain recombines TRBV7-8 with TRBJ2-7, with 10 bases matching TRBD2. The CDR3 extends over 16 amino acids. Germline values: CDR1 SGHVS, CDR2 FQNEAQ. This CDR3 is CASSQRTSGTMGEQHF. The CDR3 DNA is TGTGCCAGCAGCCAGCGGACTAGCGGTACTATGGGCGAGCAGCACTTC.

This clonotype was counted many times. The chain has TRBV3-1 and TRBJ2-3; 8 nucleotides align to TRBD2. Per germline, CDR1 LGHDT and CDR2 YNNKEL (reference sequence). Trimming took 1 base from V and 1 from J; bases not matched to a gene: 1. CDR3 length: 15 residues. The CDR3 DNA is TGTGCCAGCAGCCAAGGACTAGCGCGCACAGATACGCAGTATTTT. Its translation is CASSQGLARTDTQYF.